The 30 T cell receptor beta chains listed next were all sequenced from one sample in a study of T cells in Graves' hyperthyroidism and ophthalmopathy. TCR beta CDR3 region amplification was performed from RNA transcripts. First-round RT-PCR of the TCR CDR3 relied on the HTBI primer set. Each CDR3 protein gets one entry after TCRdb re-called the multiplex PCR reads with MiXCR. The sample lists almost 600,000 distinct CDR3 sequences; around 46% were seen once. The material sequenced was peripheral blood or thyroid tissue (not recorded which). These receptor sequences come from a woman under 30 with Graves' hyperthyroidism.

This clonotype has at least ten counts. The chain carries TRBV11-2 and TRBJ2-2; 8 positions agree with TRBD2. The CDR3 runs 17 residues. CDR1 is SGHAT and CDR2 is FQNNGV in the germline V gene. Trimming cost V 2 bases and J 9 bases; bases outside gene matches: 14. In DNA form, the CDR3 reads TGTGCCAGCAGCTTAACCGTCGCCGTTAGCGGGATCAGGGAGCTGTTTTTT. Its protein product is CASSLTVAVSGIRELFF.

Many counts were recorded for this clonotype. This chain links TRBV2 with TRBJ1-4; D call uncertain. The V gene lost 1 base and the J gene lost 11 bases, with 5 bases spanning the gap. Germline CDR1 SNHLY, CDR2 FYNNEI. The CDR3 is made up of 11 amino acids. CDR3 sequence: CASSEDGKLFF. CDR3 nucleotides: TGTGCCAGCAGTGAAGATGGTAAACTGTTTTTT. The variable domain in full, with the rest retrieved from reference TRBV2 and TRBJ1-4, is EPEVTQTPSHQVTQMGQEVILRCVPISNHLYFYWYRQILGQKVEFLVSFYNNEISEKSEIFDDQFSVERPDGSNFTLKIRSTKLEDSAMYFCASSEDGKLFFGSGTQLSVL.

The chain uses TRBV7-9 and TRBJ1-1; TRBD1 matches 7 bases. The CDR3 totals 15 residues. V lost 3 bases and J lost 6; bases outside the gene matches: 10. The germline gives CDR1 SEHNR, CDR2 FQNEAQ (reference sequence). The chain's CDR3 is CASSLVGTAKPEAFF. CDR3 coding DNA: TGTGCCAGCAGCTTGGTAGGGACAGCAAAACCTGAAGCTTTCTTT.

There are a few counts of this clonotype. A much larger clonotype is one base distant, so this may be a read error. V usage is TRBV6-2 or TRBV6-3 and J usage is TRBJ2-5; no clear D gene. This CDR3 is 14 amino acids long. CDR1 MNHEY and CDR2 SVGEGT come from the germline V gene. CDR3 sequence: CASSSRDGQGTQYF. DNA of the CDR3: TGTGCCAGCAGTTCCCGAGACGGCCAAGGGACCCAGTACTTC.

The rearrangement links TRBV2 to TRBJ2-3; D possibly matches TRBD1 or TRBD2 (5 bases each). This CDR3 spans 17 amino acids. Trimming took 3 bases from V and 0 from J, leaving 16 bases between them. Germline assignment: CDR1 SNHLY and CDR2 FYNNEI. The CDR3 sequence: CASSDRASRGSTDTQYF. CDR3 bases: TGTGCCAGCAGTGATAGGGCTTCGAGGGGAAGCACAGATACGCAGTATTTT.

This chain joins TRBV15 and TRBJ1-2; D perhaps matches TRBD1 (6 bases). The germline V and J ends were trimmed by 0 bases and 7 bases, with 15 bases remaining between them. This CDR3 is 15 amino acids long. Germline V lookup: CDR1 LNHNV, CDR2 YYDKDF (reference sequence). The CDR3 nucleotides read TGTGCCACCAGCAGAGAGGGTCGCCTGGGGGCTGGCTACACCTTC. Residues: CATSREGRLGAGYTF.

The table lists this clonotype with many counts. The CDR3 protein is CASSLREAGGTYGYTF. In nucleotides, the CDR3 is TGTGCCAGCAGCCTAAGGGAGGCAGGGGGCACCTATGGCTACACCTTC. The rearrangement joins TRBV12-3 or TRBV12-4 to TRBJ1-2; 8 nucleotides agree with TRBD1. The CDR3 has 16 residues. Losses at the gene ends were 6 bases for V and 4 bases for J; bases not matched to a gene: 13.

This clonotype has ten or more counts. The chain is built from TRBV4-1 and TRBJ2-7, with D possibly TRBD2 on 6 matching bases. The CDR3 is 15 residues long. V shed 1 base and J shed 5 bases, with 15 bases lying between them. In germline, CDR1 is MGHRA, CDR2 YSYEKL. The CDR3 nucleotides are TGCGCCAGCAGCCAAGCCGGCAGGGTAGCGGACGAGCAGTACTTC. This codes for CASSQAGRVADEQYF.

The CDR3 DNA reads as TGTGCCAGCAGCTTAGCGGGGCCCCAGCATTTT. This translates into CASSLAGPQHF. V is TRBV7-9 and J is TRBJ1-5; D remains ambiguous. The CDR3 loop spans 11 amino acids. Per germline, CDR1 SEHNR and CDR2 FQNEAQ (reference sequence). V was pared by 0 bases and J by 9 bases, with 3 bases between.

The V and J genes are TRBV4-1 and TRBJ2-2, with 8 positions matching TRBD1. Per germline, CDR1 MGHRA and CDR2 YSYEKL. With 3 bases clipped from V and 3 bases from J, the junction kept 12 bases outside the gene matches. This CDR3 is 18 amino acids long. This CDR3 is CASSHLIGQGRDTGELFF. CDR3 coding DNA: TGCGCCAGCAGCCACCTAATCGGACAGGGTCGGGACACCGGGGAGCTGTTTTTT.

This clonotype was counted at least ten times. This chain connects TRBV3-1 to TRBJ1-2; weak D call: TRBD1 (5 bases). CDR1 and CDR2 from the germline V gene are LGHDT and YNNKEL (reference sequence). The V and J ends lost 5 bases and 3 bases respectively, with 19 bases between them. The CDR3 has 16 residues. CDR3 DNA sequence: TGTGCCAGCAGCTCCCAAGGGGCGGGGGGATACTATGGCTACACCTTC. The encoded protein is CASSSQGAGGYYGYTF.

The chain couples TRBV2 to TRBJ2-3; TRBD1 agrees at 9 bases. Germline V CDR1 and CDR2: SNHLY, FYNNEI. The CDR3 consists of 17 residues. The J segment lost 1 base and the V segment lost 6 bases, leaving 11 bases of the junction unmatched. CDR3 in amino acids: CASSEGQGGERTDTQYF. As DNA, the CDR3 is TGTGCCAGCAGCGAGGGACAGGGAGGGGAGCGCACAGATACGCAGTATTTT.

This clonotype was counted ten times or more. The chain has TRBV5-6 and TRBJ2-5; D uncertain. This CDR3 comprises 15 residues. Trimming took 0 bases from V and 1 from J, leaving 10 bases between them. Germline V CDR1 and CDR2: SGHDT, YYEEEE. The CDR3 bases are TGTGCCAGCAGCTTGGGGCAAAGGGTCCAAGAGACCCAGTACTTC. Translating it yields CASSLGQRVQETQYF.

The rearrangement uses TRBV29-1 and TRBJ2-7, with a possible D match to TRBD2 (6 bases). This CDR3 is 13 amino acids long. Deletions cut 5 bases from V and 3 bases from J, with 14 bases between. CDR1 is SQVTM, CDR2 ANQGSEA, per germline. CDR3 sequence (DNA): TGCAGCGTTCACGGCGGGACCGTCTACGAGCAGTACTTC. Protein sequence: CSVHGGTVYEQYF.

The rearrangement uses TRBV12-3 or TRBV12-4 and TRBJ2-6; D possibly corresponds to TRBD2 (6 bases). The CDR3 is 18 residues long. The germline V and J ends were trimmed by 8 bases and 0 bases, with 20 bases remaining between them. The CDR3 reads CASSWRRGISSGANVLTF. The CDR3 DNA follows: TGTGCCAGCTCCTGGAGGAGGGGTATAAGCTCTGGGGCCAACGTCCTGACTTTC.

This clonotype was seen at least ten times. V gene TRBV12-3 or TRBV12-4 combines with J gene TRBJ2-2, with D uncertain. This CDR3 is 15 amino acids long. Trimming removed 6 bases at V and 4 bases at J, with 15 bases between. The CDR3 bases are TGTGCCAGCAGCCCCCTAATTGGCCTCACCGGGGAGCTGTTTTTT. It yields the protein CASSPLIGLTGELFF.

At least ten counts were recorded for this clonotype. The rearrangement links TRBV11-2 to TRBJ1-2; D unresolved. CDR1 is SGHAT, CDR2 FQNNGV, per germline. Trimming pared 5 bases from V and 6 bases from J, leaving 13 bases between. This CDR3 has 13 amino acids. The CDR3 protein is CASSQPPVHGYTF. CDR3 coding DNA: TGTGCCAGCAGCCAGCCGCCGGTGCATGGCTACACCTTC.

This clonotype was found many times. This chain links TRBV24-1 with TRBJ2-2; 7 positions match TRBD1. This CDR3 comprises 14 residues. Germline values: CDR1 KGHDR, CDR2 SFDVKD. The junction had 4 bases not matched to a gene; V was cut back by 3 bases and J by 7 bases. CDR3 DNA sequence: TGTGCCACCAGTGATCGCCGGGACAGCGGGGAGCTGTTTTTT. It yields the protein CATSDRRDSGELFF.

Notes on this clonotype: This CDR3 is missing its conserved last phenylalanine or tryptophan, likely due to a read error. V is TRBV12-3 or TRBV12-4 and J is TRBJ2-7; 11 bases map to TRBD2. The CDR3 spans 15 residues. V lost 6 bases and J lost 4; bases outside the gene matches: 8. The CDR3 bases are TGTGCCAGCAGCTCCCTAACTAGCGGGAGTTACGAGCAGTACCTC. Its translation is CASSSLTSGSYEQYL.

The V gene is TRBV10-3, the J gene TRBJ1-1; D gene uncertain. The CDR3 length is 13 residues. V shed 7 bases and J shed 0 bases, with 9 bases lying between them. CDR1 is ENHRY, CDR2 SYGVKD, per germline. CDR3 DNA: TGTGCCATCACTGGATCGGTGAACACTGAAGCTTTCTTT. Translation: CAITGSVNTEAFF.

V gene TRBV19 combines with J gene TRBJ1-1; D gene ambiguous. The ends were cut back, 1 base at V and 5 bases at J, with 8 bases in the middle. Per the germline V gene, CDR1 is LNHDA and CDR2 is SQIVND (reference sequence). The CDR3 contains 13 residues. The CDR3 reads CASSIGAQTEAFF. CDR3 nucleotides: TGTGCCAGTAGTATAGGGGCCCAGACTGAAGCTTTCTTT.

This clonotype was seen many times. Here the CDR3 DNA reads TGTGCCAGCAGCCTCTTCGGACTAGCGGGAGTTGAGACCCAGTACTTC. It encodes CASSLFGLAGVETQYF. The rearrangement links TRBV3-1 to TRBJ2-5; 13 nucleotides align to TRBD2. This CDR3 is built from 16 residues. Germline V gene data show CDR1 as LGHDT and CDR2 as YNNKEL (reference sequence). The V segment lost 4 bases and the J segment 5 bases; nucleotides outside the gene matches: 7.

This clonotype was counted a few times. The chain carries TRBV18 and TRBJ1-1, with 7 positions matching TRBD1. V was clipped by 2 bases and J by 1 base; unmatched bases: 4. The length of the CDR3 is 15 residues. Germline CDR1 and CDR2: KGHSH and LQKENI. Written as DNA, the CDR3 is TGTGCCAGCTCACCAGGTAGGGACAGGAACACTGAAGCTTTCTTT. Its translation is CASSPGRDRNTEAFF.

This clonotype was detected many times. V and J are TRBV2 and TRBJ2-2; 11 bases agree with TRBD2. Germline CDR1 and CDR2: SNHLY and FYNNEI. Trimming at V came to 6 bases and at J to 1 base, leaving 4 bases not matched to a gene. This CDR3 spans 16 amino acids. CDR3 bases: TGTGCCAGCAGGGAGACTAGCGGGAAGAACACCGGGGAGCTGTTTTTT. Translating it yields CASRETSGKNTGELFF.

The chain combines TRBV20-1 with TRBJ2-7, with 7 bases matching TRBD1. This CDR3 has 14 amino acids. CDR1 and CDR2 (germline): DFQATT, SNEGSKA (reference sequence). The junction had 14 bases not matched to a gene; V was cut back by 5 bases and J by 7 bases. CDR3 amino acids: CSAETGSFGNEQYF. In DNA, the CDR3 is TGCAGTGCTGAGACAGGGAGTTTTGGCAATGAGCAGTACTTC.

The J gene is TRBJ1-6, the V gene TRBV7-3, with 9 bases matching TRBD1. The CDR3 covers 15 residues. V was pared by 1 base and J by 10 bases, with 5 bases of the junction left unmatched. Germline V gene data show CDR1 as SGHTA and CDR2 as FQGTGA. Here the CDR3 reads CASSLSGTGLSPLHF. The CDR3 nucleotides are TGTGCCAGCAGCTTAAGTGGGACAGGGCTCTCACCCCTCCACTTT.

DNA for the CDR3: TGTGCCACCAGCAGACGTACCGGGACTAGCTTCACCGGGGAGCTGTTTTTT. Amino acids: CATSRRTGTSFTGELFF. The chain links TRBV15 to TRBJ2-2, with 9 bases that match TRBD2. V lost 2 bases and J lost 4; bases outside the gene matches: 8. Germline CDR1 is LNHNV and CDR2 is YYDKDF (reference sequence). The CDR3 length is 17 residues.

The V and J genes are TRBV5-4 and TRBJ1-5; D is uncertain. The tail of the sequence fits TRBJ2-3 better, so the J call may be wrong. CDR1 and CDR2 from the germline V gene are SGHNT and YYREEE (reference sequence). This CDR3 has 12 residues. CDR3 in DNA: TGTGCCACTTCATTCGGCACAGATACGCAGTATTTT. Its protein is CATSFGTDTQYF.

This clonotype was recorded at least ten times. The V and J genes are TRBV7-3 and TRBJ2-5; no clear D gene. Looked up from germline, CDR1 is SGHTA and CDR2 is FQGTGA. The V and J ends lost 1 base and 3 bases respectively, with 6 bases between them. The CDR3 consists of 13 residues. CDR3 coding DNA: TGTGCCAGCAGCTTAAGCCAGGAAGAGACCCAGTACTTC. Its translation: CASSLSQEETQYF.

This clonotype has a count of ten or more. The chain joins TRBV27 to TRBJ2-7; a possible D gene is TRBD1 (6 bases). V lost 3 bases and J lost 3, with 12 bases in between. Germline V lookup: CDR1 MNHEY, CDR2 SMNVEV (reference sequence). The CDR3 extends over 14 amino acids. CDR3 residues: CASSLAGQHYEQYF. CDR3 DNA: TGTGCCAGCAGTTTGGCTGGACAGCACTACGAGCAGTACTTC.